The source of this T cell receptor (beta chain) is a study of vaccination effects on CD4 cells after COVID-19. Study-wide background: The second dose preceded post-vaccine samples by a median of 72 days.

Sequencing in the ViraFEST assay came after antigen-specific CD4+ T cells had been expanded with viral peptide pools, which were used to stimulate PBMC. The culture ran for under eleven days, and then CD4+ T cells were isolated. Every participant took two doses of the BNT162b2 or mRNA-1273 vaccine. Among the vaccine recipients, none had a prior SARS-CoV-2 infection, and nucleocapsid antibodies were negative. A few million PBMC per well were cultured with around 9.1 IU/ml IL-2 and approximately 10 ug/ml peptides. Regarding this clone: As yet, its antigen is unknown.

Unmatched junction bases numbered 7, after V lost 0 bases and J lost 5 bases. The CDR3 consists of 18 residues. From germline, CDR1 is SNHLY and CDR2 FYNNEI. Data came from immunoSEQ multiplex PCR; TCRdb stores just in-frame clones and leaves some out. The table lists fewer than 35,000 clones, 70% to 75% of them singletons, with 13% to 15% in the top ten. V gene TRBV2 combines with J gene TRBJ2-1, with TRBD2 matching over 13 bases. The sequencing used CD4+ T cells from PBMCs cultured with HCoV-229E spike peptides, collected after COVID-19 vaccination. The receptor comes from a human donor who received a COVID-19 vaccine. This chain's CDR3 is CASSEAQSGTSGNNEQFF. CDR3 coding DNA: TGTGCCAGCAGTGAAGCACAATCCGGGACTAGCGGGAACAATGAGCAGTTCTTC.